Below, 31 T cell receptor beta chains from the same sample are listed, as sequenced in a study of beta chain features in type 1 diabetes. Expressed TCRB transcripts were sequenced because the isolated RNA had all been reverse transcribed beforehand. Using immunoSEQ multiplex PCR, the repertoire was profiled, and TCRdb retains in-frame clones only, with some absent. The table includes about 340,000 clones, 6.5% to 10% detected once. Sequenced sample: central memory CD4+ T cells from blood. The receptors originated from a young woman in good health.

This clone was seen a few times. The chain couples TRBV14 to TRBJ2-6; D may be TRBD1 (5 bases). In germline, CDR1 is SGHDN, CDR2 FVKESK. V shed 4 bases and J shed 2 bases, with 15 bases lying between them. This CDR3 is 17 amino acids long. The CDR3 spells CASSPLMYRPGANVLTF. CDR3 DNA sequence: TGTGCCAGCAGCCCCTTAATGTACAGGCCTGGGGCCAACGTCCTGACTTTC.

This clone has ten or more counts. The genes are TRBV9 and TRBJ2-1; the D is unclear. V shed 4 bases and J shed 6 bases, with 8 bases lying between them. Germline V CDR1 and CDR2: SGDLS, YYNGEE. The CDR3 extends over 12 amino acids. The CDR3 is CASSREVNEQFF. For the CDR3, the DNA is TGTGCCAGCAGCCGTGAGGTCAATGAGCAGTTCTTC.

The J gene is TRBJ2-3, the V gene TRBV28, with 10 bases fitting TRBD2. The CDR3 length is 20 residues. CDR1 is MDHEN and CDR2 is SYDVKM in the germline V gene. V shed 5 bases and J 2 bases; nucleotides not matched to a gene: 19. The CDR3 here is CASSVVGGWTSGRATDTQYF. As DNA, the CDR3 is TGTGCCAGCAGTGTAGTCGGGGGCTGGACTAGCGGACGGGCCACAGATACGCAGTATTTT.

This clone was seen only a few times. The chain has TRBV28 and TRBJ1-5, with D maybe TRBD1 (6 bases). CDR1 is MDHEN and CDR2 is SYDVKM in the germline V gene. This CDR3 has 18 amino acids. The germline V and J ends were trimmed by 2 bases and 5 bases, with 22 bases remaining between them. Here the CDR3 DNA reads TGTGCCAGCAGTTTACTCGGTTGGGGGCAGGGGAGGCATCAGCCCCAGCATTTT. Translating it yields CASSLLGWGQGRHQPQHF.

This clone was seen more than once but under ten times. This chain uses TRBV7-2 with TRBJ2-7; D possibly matches TRBD1 or TRBD2 (7 bases each). Germline assignment: CDR1 SGHTA and CDR2 FQGNSA. The CDR3 runs to 15 residues. V was trimmed by 5 bases and J by 1 base, leaving 15 bases between them. CDR3 DNA sequence: TGTGCCAGCAGCCACAGGGGAGGGCGGTCCTACGAGCAGTACTTC. Translation gives CASSHRGGRSYEQYF.

There are a few counts of this clone. V usage is TRBV29-1 and J usage is TRBJ2-5, with 8 bases fitting TRBD1. The J segment lost 2 bases and the V segment lost 7 bases, leaving 9 bases of the junction unmatched. Germline CDR1 reads SQVTM; CDR2 reads ANQGSEA. The CDR3 covers 14 residues. The CDR3 is CSARTGFGQETQYF. The CDR3 DNA reads as TGCAGCGCTCGGACAGGGTTCGGGCAAGAGACCCAGTACTTC.

The chain employs TRBV2 and TRBJ1-4, with D perhaps matching TRBD1 (5 bases). CDR3 size: 13 residues. Per germline, CDR1 SNHLY and CDR2 FYNNEI. The germline V and J ends were trimmed by 6 bases and 8 bases, with 13 bases remaining between them. CDR3 amino acids: CASSRGEEEKLFF. The CDR3 coding sequence is TGTGCCAGCAGCAGAGGGGAGGAGGAAAAACTGTTTTTT.

The chain links TRBV29-1 to TRBJ2-1; a weak D match, TRBD1 (5 bases). Trimming removed 7 bases at V and 4 bases at J, with 17 bases between. This CDR3 is built from 14 residues. Germline CDR1 and CDR2: SQVTM and ANQGSEA. The CDR3 region has the DNA TGCAGCGGAGAGCGTCCGTCAGGGTACAATGAGCAGTTCTTC. Its translation: CSGERPSGYNEQFF.

This clone has a handful of counts. The genes are TRBV19 and TRBJ2-6, with D hard to call. The ends were cut back, 7 bases at V and 1 base at J, with 5 bases in the middle. The CDR3 length is 13 residues. Germline CDR1 and CDR2: LNHDA and SQIVND (reference sequence). The CDR3 DNA is TGTGCCAGTAAAGGTTCTGGGGCCAACGTCCTGACTTTC. This gives the protein CASKGSGANVLTF. Looking up the rest from reference TRBV19 and TRBJ2-6 gives the full variable domain: DGGITQSPKYLFRKEGQNVTLSCEQNLNHDAMYWYRQDPGQGLRLIYYSQIVNDFQKGDIAEGYSVSREKKESFPLTVTSAQKNPTAFYLCASKGSGANVLTFGAGSRLTVL.

The rearrangement links TRBV25-1 to TRBJ2-2; 10 bases are a match to TRBD1. The CDR3 extends over 15 amino acids. V was clipped by 1 base and J by 9 bases; unmatched bases: 5. The germline V gene encodes CDR1 MGHDK and CDR2 SYGVNS. CDR3 sequence: CASSEFGTGVRELFF. CDR3 DNA sequence: TGTGCCAGCAGTGAATTCGGGACAGGGGTCCGGGAGCTGTTTTTT.

The CDR3 sequence: CASSTRGGGLSYEQYF. Here the CDR3 DNA reads TGTGCCAGCAGCACCCGCGGGGGTGGCCTTTCCTACGAGCAGTACTTC. The chain joins TRBV21-1 to TRBJ2-7; TRBD2 is the table's D call and was not checked against the DNA. TRBV21-1 is termed a pseudogene. This CDR3 contains 16 residues.

The V gene is TRBV10-3, the J gene TRBJ2-1, with D possibly TRBD2 on 5 matching bases. Germline loops: CDR1 ENHRY, CDR2 SYGVKD. CDR3 length: 12 residues. The CDR3 sequence is CVSRAGLNEQFF. CDR3 nucleotide sequence: TGTGTCTCGCGGGCCGGACTCAATGAGCAGTTCTTC.

This clone occurred a few times. The chain has TRBV27 and TRBJ2-7; 11 nucleotides line up with TRBD2. Germline V lookup: CDR1 MNHEY, CDR2 SMNVEV (reference sequence). The CDR3 has 15 amino acids. The J segment lost 2 bases and the V segment lost 8 bases, leaving 8 bases of the junction unmatched. The CDR3, as DNA: TGTGCCAGCGGAAGCGGGACTAGCGGAACCTACGAGCAGTACTTC. It yields the protein CASGSGTSGTYEQYF.

This clone came up many times. The rearrangement joins TRBV7-2 to TRBJ2-1; D is undetermined. CDR1 and CDR2 from the germline V gene are SGHTA and FQGNSA. The germline V and J ends were trimmed by 1 base and 5 bases, with 6 bases remaining between them. This CDR3 region has 13 residues. CDR3 residues: CASSLGRNNEQFF. For the CDR3, the DNA is TGTGCCAGCAGCTTAGGGCGGAACAATGAGCAGTTCTTC.

There are a few counts of this clone. The chain recombines TRBV7-2 with TRBJ1-2; D may be TRBD1 (6 bases). The CDR3 is 14 residues long. The V gene lost 1 base and the J gene lost 7 bases, with 13 bases spanning the gap. Germline V gene data show CDR1 as SGHTA and CDR2 as FQGNSA. The CDR3 DNA follows: TGTGCCAGCAGCTTAGATGGGGGCGCGGGTGGCTACACCTTC. Encoded protein: CASSLDGGAGGYTF. Combining the CDR3 with reference TRBV7-2 and TRBJ1-2 gives the whole variable domain GAGVSQSPSNKVTEKGKDVELRCDPISGHTALYWYRQSLGQGLEFLIYFQGNSAPDKSGLPSDRFSAERTGGSVSTLTIQRTQQEDSAVYLCASSLDGGAGGYTFGSGTRLTVV.

This clone was picked up a small number of times. At one end, the junction sequence differs from germline, possibly due to a read error. V usage is TRBV5-5 and J usage is TRBJ2-3, with TRBD2 matching over 7 bases. Germline V lookup: CDR1 SGHKS, CDR2 YYEKEE (reference sequence). This CDR3 has 13 residues. The chain's CDR3 is CASSQAGSHTLYF. CDR3 bases: TGTGCCAGCAGCCAAGCGGGGTCACACACGCTGTATTTT.

The table lists this clone with a few counts. V is TRBV21-1 and J is TRBJ2-7. TRBV21-1 is described as a pseudogene. The CDR3 sequence is 18 residues long. This chain's CDR3 is CASSKDRGGQHTTYEQYF. The CDR3 DNA is TGTGCCAGCAGCAAAGATCGGGGCGGGCAGCATACAACCTACGAGCAGTACTTC.

This clone came up a few times. This chain joins TRBV6-5 and TRBJ2-7; TRBD2 matches at 10 bases. The CDR3 totals 16 residues. The germline CDR1 and CDR2 sequences are MNHEY and SVGAGI. V was pared by 2 bases and J by 2 bases, with 6 bases of the junction left unmatched. The CDR3 is CASSYRGLANTYEQYF. CDR3 DNA sequence: TGTGCCAGCAGTTACCGGGGACTAGCGAACACCTACGAGCAGTACTTC.

The chain recombines TRBV10-3 with TRBJ1-2; maybe TRBD1 (5 bases). CDR3 length equals 12 residues. Germline CDR1 and CDR2: ENHRY and SYGVKD. Trimming took off 7 bases at V and 6 bases at J, with 12 bases between the two ends. In nucleotides, the CDR3 is TGTGCCATCAAAGGGGAATCGGATGGCTACACCTTC. Amino acid sequence: CAIKGESDGYTF.

This clone showed up just a few times. The rearrangement joins TRBV14 to TRBJ1-2; D is perhaps TRBD1 (5 bases). V was cut by 1 base and J by 5 bases, with 11 bases left in between. Per germline, CDR1 SGHDN and CDR2 FVKESK. This CDR3 spans 14 amino acids. The CDR3 reads CASSQVGHEYGYTF. The CDR3 DNA reads TGTGCCAGCAGCCAAGTGGGGCATGAATATGGCTACACCTTC.

This clone was observed a few times. V gene TRBV9 combines with J gene TRBJ2-7; 7 positions agree with TRBD1. The length of the CDR3 is 15 residues. The germline gives CDR1 SGDLS, CDR2 YYNGEE. With V trimmed by 0 bases and J by 4 bases, 7 bases remained unmatched. The CDR3 region has the DNA TGTGCCAGCAGCGTAGCCCCACAGGGGACGTACGAGCAGTACTTC. Amino acid sequence: CASSVAPQGTYEQYF.

Many counts were recorded for this clone. The chain employs TRBV14 and TRBJ2-5; D tentatively fits TRBD1 or TRBD2 (5 bases each). The ends were cut back, 4 bases at V and 7 bases at J, with 13 bases in the middle. This CDR3 is built from 13 residues. Per germline, CDR1 SGHDN and CDR2 FVKESK. CDR3: CASSRDLSGTQYF. The CDR3 nucleotides read TGTGCCAGCAGCCGGGACCTTTCAGGGACCCAGTACTTC.

This clone was counted only a few times. The rearrangement joins TRBV11-1 to TRBJ2-2; D gene unclear. V was cut by 5 bases and J by 4 bases, with 17 bases left in between. This CDR3 has 16 residues. Per the germline V gene, CDR1 is SGHAT and CDR2 is FQDESV (reference sequence). CDR3 protein: CASSPTPSRLTGELFF. The CDR3 DNA is TGTGCCAGCAGCCCGACCCCTAGTCGGCTCACCGGGGAGCTGTTTTTT.

This clone appeared a few times. The chain joins TRBV7-2 to TRBJ1-5; D is undetermined. V was cut by 5 bases and J by 4 bases, with 9 bases left in between. CDR1 is SGHTA, CDR2 FQGNSA, per germline. This CDR3 is built from 13 residues. The CDR3 DNA reads as TGTGCCAGCAGCATTAGAGGTAATCAGCCCCAGCATTTT. Its protein is CASSIRGNQPQHF.

The chain links TRBV9 to TRBJ1-2; D perhaps matches TRBD1 (5 bases). This CDR3 is 15 amino acids long. Germline CDR1 SGDLS, CDR2 YYNGEE. Trimming pared 2 bases from V and 2 bases from J, leaving 13 bases between. This CDR3 is CASSVLAGRNYGYTF. Here the CDR3 DNA reads TGTGCCAGCAGCGTTTTAGCAGGGAGGAACTATGGCTACACCTTC.

To note about this clone: The sample contains more than one DNA sequence encoding this CDR3. The chain couples TRBV7-2 to TRBJ2-1; TRBD1 might be the D (6 bases). Germline values: CDR1 SGHTA, CDR2 FQGNSA. The V end lost 1 base, the J end lost 1 base, and 8 bases lay between the germline ends. This CDR3 has 15 amino acids. The CDR3, as DNA: TGTGCCAGCAGCTTAGGGGGGACATCCTACAATGAGCAGTTCTTC. This gives the protein CASSLGGTSYNEQFF.

There are many counts of this clone. This chain uses TRBV11-2 with TRBJ2-5; the match to TRBD2 covers 11 bases. There are 15 residues in the CDR3. CDR1 and CDR2 (germline): SGHAT, FQNNGV. The V gene end was trimmed by 1 base and the J gene end by 5 bases; junction bases not matched to a gene: 3. CDR3 sequence reads: CASSLVAGGRETQYF. The CDR3 DNA reads TGTGCCAGCAGCTTAGTAGCGGGAGGGCGTGAGACCCAGTACTTC. Drawing the rest from reference TRBV11-2 and TRBJ2-5, the complete variable domain is EAGVAQSPRYKIIEKRQSVAFWCNPISGHATLYWYQQILGQGPKLLIQFQNNGVVDDSQLPKDRFSAERLKGVDSTLKIQPAKLEDSAVYLCASSLVAGGRETQYFGPGTRLLVL.

This chain links TRBV11-2 with TRBJ2-3, with TRBD2 matching over 11 bases. CDR3 length equals 15 residues. Germline CDR1 SGHAT, CDR2 FQNNGV. With V trimmed by 5 bases and J by 6 bases, 7 bases remained unmatched. This CDR3 reads CASSPPSGRLDTQYF. For the CDR3, the DNA is TGTGCCAGCAGCCCGCCTAGCGGGAGGTTGGATACGCAGTATTTT. Full variable domain (missing parts from reference TRBV11-2 and TRBJ2-3): EAGVAQSPRYKIIEKRQSVAFWCNPISGHATLYWYQQILGQGPKLLIQFQNNGVVDDSQLPKDRFSAERLKGVDSTLKIQPAKLEDSAVYLCASSPPSGRLDTQYFGPGTRLTVL.

There are a few counts of this clone. Here the CDR3 DNA reads TGTGCCAGCAGCCCCCAGACGGAGGGGTGGACAGATACGCAGTATTTT. Amino acids: CASSPQTEGWTDTQYF. The rearrangement uses TRBV21-1 and TRBJ2-3; the D call TRBD2 from the table was never checked on the DNA. TRBV21-1 is marked as a pseudogene. This CDR3 region has 16 residues.

V is TRBV28 and J is TRBJ2-7; a weak D match, TRBD2 (5 bases). The CDR3 is 15 residues long. V lost 5 bases, J lost 5 bases, and 19 bases lay in between. CDR1 is MDHEN, CDR2 SYDVKM, per germline. CDR3 sequence reads: CASSPNQLPRDEQYF. The CDR3 DNA is TGTGCCAGCAGTCCAAATCAACTCCCGCGGGACGAGCAGTACTTC.

This clone was observed a handful of times. The chain employs TRBV7-2 and TRBJ1-5; D possibly corresponds to TRBD1 (6 bases). The CDR3 contains 16 residues. CDR1 and CDR2 from the germline V gene are SGHTA and FQGNSA. V dropped 5 bases and J dropped 2 bases, with 16 bases sitting between them. The CDR3 DNA follows: TGTGCCAGCAGCCTCCGTGCGGGGGCAGGCAATCAGCCCCAGCATTTT. Translation gives CASSLRAGAGNQPQHF.